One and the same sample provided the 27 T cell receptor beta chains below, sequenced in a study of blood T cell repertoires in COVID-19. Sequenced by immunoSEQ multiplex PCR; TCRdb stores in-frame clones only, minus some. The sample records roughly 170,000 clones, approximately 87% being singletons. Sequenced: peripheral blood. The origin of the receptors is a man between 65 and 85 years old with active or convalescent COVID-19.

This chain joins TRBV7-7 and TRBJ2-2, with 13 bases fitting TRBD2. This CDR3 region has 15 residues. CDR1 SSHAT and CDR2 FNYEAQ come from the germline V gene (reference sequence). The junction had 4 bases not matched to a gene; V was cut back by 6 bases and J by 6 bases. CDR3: CASSPGLAGAGELFF. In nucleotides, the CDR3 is TGTGCCAGCAGTCCCGGACTAGCGGGGGCCGGGGAGCTGTTTTTT.

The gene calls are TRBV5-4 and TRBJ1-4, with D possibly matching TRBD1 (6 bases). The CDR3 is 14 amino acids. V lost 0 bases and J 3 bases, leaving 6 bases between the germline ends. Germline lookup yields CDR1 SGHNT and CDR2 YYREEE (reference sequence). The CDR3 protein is CASSLDRANEKLFF. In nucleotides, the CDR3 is TGTGCCAGCAGCTTGGACAGGGCTAATGAAAAACTGTTTTTT.

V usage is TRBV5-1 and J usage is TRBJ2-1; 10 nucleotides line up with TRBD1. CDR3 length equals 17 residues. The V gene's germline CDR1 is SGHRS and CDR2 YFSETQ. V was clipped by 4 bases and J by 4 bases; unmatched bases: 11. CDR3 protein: CASSLNTGQGIYNEQFF. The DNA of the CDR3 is TGCGCCAGCAGCCTAAATACGGGACAGGGGATTTACAATGAGCAGTTCTTC.

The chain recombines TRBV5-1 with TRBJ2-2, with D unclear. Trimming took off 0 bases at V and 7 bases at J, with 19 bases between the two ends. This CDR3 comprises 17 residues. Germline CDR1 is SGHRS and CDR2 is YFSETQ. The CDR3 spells CASSLALGTASGGELFF. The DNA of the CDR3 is TGCGCCAGCAGCTTGGCGCTCGGCACCGCGTCGGGCGGGGAGCTGTTTTTT. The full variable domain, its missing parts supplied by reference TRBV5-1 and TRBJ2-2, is KAGVTQTPRYLIKTRGQQVTLSCSPISGHRSVSWYQQTPGQGLQFLFEYFSETQRNKGNFPGRFSGRQFSNSRSEMNVSTLELGDSALYLCASSLALGTASGGELFFGEGSRLTVL.

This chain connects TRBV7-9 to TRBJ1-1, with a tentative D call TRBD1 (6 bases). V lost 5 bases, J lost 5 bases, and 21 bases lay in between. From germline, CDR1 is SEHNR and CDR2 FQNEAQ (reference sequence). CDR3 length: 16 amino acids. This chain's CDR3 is CASSPPGTRGGTEAFF. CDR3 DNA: TGTGCCAGCAGCCCTCCCGGGACCCGAGGGGGTACTGAAGCTTTCTTT.

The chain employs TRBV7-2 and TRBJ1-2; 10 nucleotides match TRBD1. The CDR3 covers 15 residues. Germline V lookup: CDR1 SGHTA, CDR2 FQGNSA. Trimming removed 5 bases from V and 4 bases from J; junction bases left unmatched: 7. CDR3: CASSPDRGRFYGYTF. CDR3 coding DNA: TGTGCCAGCAGCCCGGACAGGGGGAGATTCTATGGCTACACCTTC.

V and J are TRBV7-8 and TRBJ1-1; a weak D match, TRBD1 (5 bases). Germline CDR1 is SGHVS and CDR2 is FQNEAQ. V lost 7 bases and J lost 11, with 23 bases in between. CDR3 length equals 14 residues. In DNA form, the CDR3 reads TGTGCCAGCACCGACTCGACCGGGGGATCGCGGGCTTTCTTT. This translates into CASTDSTGGSRAFF.

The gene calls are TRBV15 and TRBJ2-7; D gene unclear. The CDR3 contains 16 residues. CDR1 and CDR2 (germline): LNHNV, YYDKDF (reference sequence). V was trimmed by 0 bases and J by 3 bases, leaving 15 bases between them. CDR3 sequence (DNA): TGTGCCACCAGCAGAGAACGACAAAGAGCAAACTACGAGCAGTACTTC. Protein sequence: CATSRERQRANYEQYF.

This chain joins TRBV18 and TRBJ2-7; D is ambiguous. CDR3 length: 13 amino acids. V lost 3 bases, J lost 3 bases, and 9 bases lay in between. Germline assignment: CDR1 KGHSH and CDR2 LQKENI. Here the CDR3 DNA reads TGTGCCAGCTCACCCCTACTTGACTACGAGCAGTACTTC. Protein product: CASSPLLDYEQYF.

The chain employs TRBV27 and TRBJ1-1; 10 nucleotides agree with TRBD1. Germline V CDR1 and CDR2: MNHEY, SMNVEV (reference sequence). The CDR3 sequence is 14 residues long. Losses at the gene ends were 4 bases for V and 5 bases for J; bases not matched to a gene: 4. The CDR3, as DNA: TGTGCCAGCAGTTCGACAGGGGGCGAGACTGAAGCTTTCTTT. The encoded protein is CASSSTGGETEAFF.

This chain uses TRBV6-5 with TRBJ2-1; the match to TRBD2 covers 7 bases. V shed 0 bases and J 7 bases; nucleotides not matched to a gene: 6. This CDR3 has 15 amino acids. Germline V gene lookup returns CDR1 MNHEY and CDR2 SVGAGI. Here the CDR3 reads CASSYSLAVLNEQFF. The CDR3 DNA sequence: TGTGCCAGCAGTTACTCTCTAGCGGTGTTAAATGAGCAGTTCTTC.

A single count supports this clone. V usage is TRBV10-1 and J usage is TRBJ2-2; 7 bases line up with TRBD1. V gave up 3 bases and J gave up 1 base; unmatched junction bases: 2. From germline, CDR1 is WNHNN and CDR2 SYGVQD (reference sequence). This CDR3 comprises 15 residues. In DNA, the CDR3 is TGCGCCAGCAGTGATCGGACAGGGAACACCGGGGAGCTGTTTTTT. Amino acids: CASSDRTGNTGELFF.

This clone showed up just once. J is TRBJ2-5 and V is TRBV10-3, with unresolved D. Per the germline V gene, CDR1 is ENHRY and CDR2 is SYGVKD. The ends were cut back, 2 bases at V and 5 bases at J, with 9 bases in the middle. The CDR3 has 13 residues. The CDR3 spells CAISERPAETQYF. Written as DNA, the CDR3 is TGTGCCATCAGTGAGCGCCCTGCGGAGACCCAGTACTTC.

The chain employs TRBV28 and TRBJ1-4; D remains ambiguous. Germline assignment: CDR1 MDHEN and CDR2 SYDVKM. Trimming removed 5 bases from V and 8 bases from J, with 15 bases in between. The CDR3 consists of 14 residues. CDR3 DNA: TGTGCCAGCAGTCCTCGACACCCGAAAGAAAAACTGTTTTTT. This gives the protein CASSPRHPKEKLFF. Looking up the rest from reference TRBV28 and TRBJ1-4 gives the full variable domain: DVKVTQSSRYLVKRTGEKVFLECVQDMDHENMFWYRQDPGLGLRLIYFSYDVKMKEKGDIPEGYSVSREKKERFSLILESASTNQTSMYLCASSPRHPKEKLFFGSGTQLSVL.

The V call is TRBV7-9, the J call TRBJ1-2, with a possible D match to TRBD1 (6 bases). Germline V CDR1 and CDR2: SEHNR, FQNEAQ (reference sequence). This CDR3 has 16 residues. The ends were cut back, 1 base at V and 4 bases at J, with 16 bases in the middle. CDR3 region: CASSLEGAGAGYGYTF. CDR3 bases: TGTGCCAGCAGCTTAGAAGGGGCAGGGGCAGGCTATGGCTACACCTTC.

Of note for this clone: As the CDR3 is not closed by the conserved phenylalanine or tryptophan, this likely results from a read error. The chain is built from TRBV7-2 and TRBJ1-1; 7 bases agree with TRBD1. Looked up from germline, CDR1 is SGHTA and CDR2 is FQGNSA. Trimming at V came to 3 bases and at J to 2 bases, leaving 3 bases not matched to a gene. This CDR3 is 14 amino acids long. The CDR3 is CASSLGQTNTEAFL. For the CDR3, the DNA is TGTGCCAGCAGCTTGGGACAGACAAACACTGAAGCTTTCCTT.

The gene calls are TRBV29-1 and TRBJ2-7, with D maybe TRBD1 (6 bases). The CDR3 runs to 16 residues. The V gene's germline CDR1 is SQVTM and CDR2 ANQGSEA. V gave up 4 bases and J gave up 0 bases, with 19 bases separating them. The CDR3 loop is CSVGVLGADFSYEQYF. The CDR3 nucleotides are TGCAGCGTTGGCGTTCTGGGGGCGGATTTCTCCTACGAGCAGTACTTC.

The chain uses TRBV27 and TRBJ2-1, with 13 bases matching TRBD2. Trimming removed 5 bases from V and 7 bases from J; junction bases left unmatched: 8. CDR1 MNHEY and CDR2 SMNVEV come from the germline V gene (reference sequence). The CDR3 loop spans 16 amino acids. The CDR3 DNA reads TGTGCCAGCAGTCCCCGACTAGCGGGGGGTTTGAATGAGCAGTTCTTC. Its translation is CASSPRLAGGLNEQFF.

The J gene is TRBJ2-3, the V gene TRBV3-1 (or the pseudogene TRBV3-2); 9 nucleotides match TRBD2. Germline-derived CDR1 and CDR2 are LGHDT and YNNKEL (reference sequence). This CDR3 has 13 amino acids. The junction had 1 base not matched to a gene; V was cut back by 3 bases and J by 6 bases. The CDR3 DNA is TGTGCCAGCAGCCAGCGGGAGGGCGATACGCAGTATTTT. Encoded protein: CASSQREGDTQYF.

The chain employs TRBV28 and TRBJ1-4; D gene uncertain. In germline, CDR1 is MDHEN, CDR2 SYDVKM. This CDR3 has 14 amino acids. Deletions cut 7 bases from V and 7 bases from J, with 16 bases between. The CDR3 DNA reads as TGTGCCAGCACCCAAGGCGGGAGAAGTGAAAAACTGTTTTTT. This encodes CASTQGGRSEKLFF.

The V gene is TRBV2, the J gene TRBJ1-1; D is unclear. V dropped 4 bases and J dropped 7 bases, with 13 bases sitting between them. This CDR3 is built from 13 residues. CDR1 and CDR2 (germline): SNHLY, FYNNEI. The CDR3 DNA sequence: TGTGCCAGCAGTGGCCCACCAGGATATGAAGCTTTCTTT. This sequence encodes CASSGPPGYEAFF.

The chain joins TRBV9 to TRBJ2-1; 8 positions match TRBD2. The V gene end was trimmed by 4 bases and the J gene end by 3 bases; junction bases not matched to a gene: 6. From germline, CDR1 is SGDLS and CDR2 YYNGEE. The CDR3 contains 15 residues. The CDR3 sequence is CASSRTGGSYNEQFF. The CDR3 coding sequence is TGTGCCAGCAGCCGTACGGGGGGGAGCTACAATGAGCAGTTCTTC.

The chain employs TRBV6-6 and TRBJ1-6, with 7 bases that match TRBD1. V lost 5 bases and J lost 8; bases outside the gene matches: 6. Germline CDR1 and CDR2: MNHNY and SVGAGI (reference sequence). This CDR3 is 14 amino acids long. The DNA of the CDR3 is TGTGCCAGCAGTGACAGGGTTGTGGATTCACCCCTCCACTTT. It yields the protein CASSDRVVDSPLHF.

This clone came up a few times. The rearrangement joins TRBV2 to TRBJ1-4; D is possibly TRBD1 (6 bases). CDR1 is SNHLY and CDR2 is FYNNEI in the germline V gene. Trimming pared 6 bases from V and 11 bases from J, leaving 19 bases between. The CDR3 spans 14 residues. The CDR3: CASRDRTDDRKLFF. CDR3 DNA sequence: TGTGCCAGCAGAGATCGGACAGATGATCGGAAACTGTTTTTT.

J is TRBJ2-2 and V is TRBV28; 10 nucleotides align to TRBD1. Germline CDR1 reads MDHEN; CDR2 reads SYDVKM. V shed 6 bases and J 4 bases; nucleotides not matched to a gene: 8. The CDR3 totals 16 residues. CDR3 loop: CASRTQGQGPTGELFF. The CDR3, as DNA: TGTGCCAGCAGAACACAGGGACAGGGGCCCACCGGGGAGCTGTTTTTT.

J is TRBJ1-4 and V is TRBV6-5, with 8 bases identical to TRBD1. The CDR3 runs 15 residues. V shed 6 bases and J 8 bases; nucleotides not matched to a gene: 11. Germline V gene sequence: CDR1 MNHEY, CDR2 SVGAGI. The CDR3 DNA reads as TGTGCCAGCAGCTCCCGGACAGGGTCACGGGAAAAACTGTTTTTT. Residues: CASSSRTGSREKLFF.

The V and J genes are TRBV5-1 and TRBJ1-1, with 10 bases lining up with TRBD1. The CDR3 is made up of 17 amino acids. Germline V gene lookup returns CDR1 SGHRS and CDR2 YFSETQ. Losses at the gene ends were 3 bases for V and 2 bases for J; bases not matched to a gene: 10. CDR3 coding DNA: TGCGCCAGCAGCTCGAGAAACAGGGACAGGGGTAACACTGAAGCTTTCTTT. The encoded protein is CASSSRNRDRGNTEAFF.